The sequence of this TCR beta chain was determined in a study of T-cell reconstitution after alpha-beta-depleted transplantation in children. It was with unique molecular identifiers that the TCRbeta library was prepared. MiXCR was run by TCRdb on the PCR reads, yielding one entry per CDR3 protein. The table includes over 150,000 distinct CDR3 sequences, more than 12% detected once. This clonotype was detected many times. The CDR3 is 13 residues long. V was pared by 4 bases and J by 5 bases, with 8 bases between. Sequenced here: PBMCs from the stem cell graft donor, sampled from the stem cell graft. V and J are TRBV12-3 or TRBV12-4 and TRBJ2-2; unclear D gene. This TCR was sampled from a human donor who donated a stem cell graft to a child with acute lymphoblastic leukemia. CDR3 sequence: CASSSRRTGELFF. For the CDR3, the DNA is TGTGCCAGCAGTTCCCGGAGAACCGGGGAGCTGTTTTTT.